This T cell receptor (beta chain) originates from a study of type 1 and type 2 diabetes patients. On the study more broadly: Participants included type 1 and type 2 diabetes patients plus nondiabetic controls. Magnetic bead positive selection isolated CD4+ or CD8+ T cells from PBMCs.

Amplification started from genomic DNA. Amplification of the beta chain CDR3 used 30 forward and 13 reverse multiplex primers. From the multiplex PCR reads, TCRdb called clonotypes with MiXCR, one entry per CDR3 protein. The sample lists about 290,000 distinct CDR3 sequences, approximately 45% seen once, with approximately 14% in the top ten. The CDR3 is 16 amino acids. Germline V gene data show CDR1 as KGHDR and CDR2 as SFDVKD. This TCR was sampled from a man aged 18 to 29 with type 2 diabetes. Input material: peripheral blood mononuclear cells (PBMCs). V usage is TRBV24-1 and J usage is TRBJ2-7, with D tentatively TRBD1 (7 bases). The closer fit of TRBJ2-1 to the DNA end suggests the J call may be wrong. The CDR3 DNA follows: TGTGCCACCAGTATGCCGCAGGGGGGCGCGCACAATGAGCAGTTCTTC. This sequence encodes CATSMPQGGAHNEQFF.